These 32 T cell receptor beta chains originate from one sample sequenced in a study of T cells in Graves' hyperthyroidism and ophthalmopathy (dated by TCRdb to between 2018 and 2021). Library preparation used multiplex PCR. These reads were obtained on an Illumina HiSeq 2000. Amplification of TCR beta CDR3 regions was carried out from RNA transcripts. The TCR CDR3 was subjected to a first round of RT-PCR using the HTBI primer set and the Qiagen OneStep RT-PCR kit. In-frame beta chains were kept once TCRdb had trimmed the public reads at Q25 with fastp and called clones with MiXCR. Duplicate CDR3 protein sequences are folded into a single record with the most common DNA and genes. The sample data list about 700,000 distinct CDR3 sequences, and 13% to 15% of these were observed just once. Clones ranked in the top ten supply roughly 10% of the sample. What was sequenced was blood. The receptors shown here come from a woman aged 18-29 years with Graves' hyperthyroidism.

The sample holds many counts of this clonotype. V gene TRBV2 combines with J gene TRBJ2-4; D not certain. Trimming cost V 4 bases and J 8 bases, with 6 bases left between them. Germline assignment: CDR1 SNHLY and CDR2 FYNNEI. This CDR3 spans 11 amino acids. The CDR3 nucleotides are TGTGCCAGCAGTGCGCCAGACATTCAGTACTTC. Its translation is CASSAPDIQYF.

The J gene is TRBJ2-1, the V gene TRBV3-1; D perhaps matches TRBD1 (5 bases). There are 17 residues in the CDR3. Looked up from germline, CDR1 is LGHDT and CDR2 is YNNKEL (reference sequence). V was shortened by 0 bases and J by 1 base, with 13 bases between the two germline ends. CDR3 residues: CASSQDRRGLSYNEQFF. The CDR3 coding sequence is TGTGCCAGCAGCCAAGATCGAAGGGGCCTATCCTACAATGAGCAGTTCTTC.

This clonotype has ten or more counts. The V call is TRBV18, the J call TRBJ1-1; 9 bases agree with TRBD1. Germline-derived CDR1 and CDR2 are KGHSH and LQKENI. V dropped 4 bases and J dropped 5; count of bases not matched to a gene: 8. This CDR3 region has 15 residues. For the CDR3, the DNA is TGTGCCAGCTCACTAACCGGACAGGGGAGTACTGAAGCTTTCTTT. Its protein is CASSLTGQGSTEAFF.

This sequence joins TRBV20-1 and TRBJ2-3; the match to TRBD2 covers 13 bases. Trimming removed 3 bases from V and 6 bases from J; junction bases left unmatched: 9. Germline values: CDR1 DFQATT, CDR2 SNEGSKA (reference sequence). The CDR3 runs to 16 residues. The CDR3 loop reads CSASGGLAGLGDTQYF. DNA for the CDR3: TGCAGTGCTAGTGGGGGACTAGCGGGACTCGGTGATACGCAGTATTTT.

The chain couples TRBV4-3 to TRBJ2-7; no definite D call. In germline, CDR1 is LGHNA, CDR2 YSLEER. The CDR3 has 15 residues. V lost 2 bases and J 6 bases, leaving 17 bases between the germline ends. The CDR3 bases are TGCGCCAGCAGCCAAACCTTCAGTCAGGTCGGCGAGCAGTACTTC. Translating gives CASSQTFSQVGEQYF.

This clonotype was observed many times. The CDR3 spells CASSAFVGAREETQYF. In DNA form, the CDR3 reads TGTGCCAGCAGCGCATTCGTCGGGGCTAGGGAAGAGACCCAGTACTTC. This rearrangement joins TRBV11-2 to TRBJ2-5; D tentatively reads TRBD1 or TRBD2 (5 bases each). Trimming shortened V by 5 bases and J by 3 bases, and 19 bases separated the two germline ends. CDR3 length: 16 amino acids. The V gene's germline CDR1 is SGHAT and CDR2 FQNNGV.

As concerns this clonotype: Possible read error: a much larger clone is one base away. The genes are TRBV20-1 and TRBJ1-1; 11 nucleotides line up with TRBD1. The germline CDR1 and CDR2 sequences are DFQATT and SNEGSKA (reference sequence). The V segment lost 2 bases and the J segment 1 base; nucleotides outside the gene matches: 6. This CDR3 is built from 16 residues. CDR3 DNA sequence: TGCAGTGCTAGACTTGGACAGGGGGCGTCGAACACTGAAGCTTTCTTT. It specifies CSARLGQGASNTEAFF.

V usage is TRBV28 and J usage is TRBJ2-2; D is perhaps TRBD1 or TRBD2 (5 bases each). Per germline, CDR1 MDHEN and CDR2 SYDVKM. Trimming pared 11 bases from V and 0 bases from J, leaving 16 bases between. This CDR3 is built from 15 residues. CDR3 in amino acids: CAANPGTPNTGELFF. The CDR3 nucleotides read TGTGCCGCCAACCCCGGGACCCCGAACACCGGGGAGCTGTTTTTT. Filled out from reference TRBV28 and TRBJ2-2, the complete variable domain reads DVKVTQSSRYLVKRTGEKVFLECVQDMDHENMFWYRQDPGLGLRLIYFSYDVKMKEKGDIPEGYSVSREKKERFSLILESASTNQTSMYLCAANPGTPNTGELFFGEGSRLTVL.

This chain joins TRBV20-1 and TRBJ2-2; 7 positions match TRBD1. V trimming: 1 base; J trimming: 13 bases; junction bases outside the gene matches: 3. CDR3 length: 11 amino acids. CDR1 and CDR2 (germline): DFQATT, SNEGSKA (reference sequence). CDR3 sequence reads: CSARAQGRLFF. The CDR3 DNA follows: TGCAGTGCTAGAGCACAGGGGCGGCTGTTTTTT.

This clonotype was detected ten times or more. The chain employs TRBV7-9 and TRBJ1-1; TRBD1 is a possible D gene (6 bases). V shed 5 bases and J shed 7 bases, with 14 bases lying between them. The V gene's germline CDR1 is SEHNR and CDR2 FQNEAQ (reference sequence). The CDR3 is 13 residues long. DNA for the CDR3: TGTGCCAGCAGCCCCGGACAGTCCCTTGAAGCTTTCTTT. Its translation is CASSPGQSLEAFF.

Here the CDR3 reads CATSDWDEQFF. CDR3 bases: TGTGCCACCAGTGATTGGGATGAGCAGTTCTTC. V gene TRBV24-1 combines with J gene TRBJ2-1; no definite D call. The V end was cut by 2 bases, the J end by 8 bases, with 3 bases between. The CDR3 has 11 amino acids. CDR1 and CDR2 from the germline V gene are KGHDR and SFDVKD.

This chain links TRBV19 with TRBJ1-1, with TRBD1 as a possible D gene (5 bases). In germline, CDR1 is LNHDA, CDR2 SQIVND (reference sequence). CDR3 length: 16 amino acids. CDR3 bases: TGTGCTAATAGTACTGCCCTACAGGTTACGAACACTGAAGCTTTCTTT. Its translation is CANSTALQVTNTEAFF.

This clonotype has ten or more counts. The chain joins TRBV12-3 or TRBV12-4 to TRBJ1-1; tentatively, D is TRBD1 (6 bases). The CDR3 loop spans 17 amino acids. V gave up 3 bases and J gave up 0 bases, with 17 bases separating them. The CDR3 region is CASSFRQARRMNTEAFF. In DNA form, the CDR3 reads TGTGCCAGCAGTTTTCGACAGGCCAGACGCATGAACACTGAAGCTTTCTTT.

This clonotype came up a few times. The chain uses TRBV11-2 and TRBJ2-2; D is perhaps TRBD1 or TRBD2 (6 bases each). Deletions cut 5 bases from V and 2 bases from J, with 18 bases between. The germline V gene has CDR1 SGHAT and CDR2 FQNNGV. The CDR3 totals 17 residues. The CDR3 nucleotides read TGTGCCAGCAGCCGCGGGGTGGGGACACAAAACACCGGGGAGCTGTTTTTT. This gives the protein CASSRGVGTQNTGELFF.

This clonotype was seen repeatedly, ten times or more. The chain uses TRBV30 and TRBJ2-1; D not resolved. The germline V and J ends were trimmed by 7 bases and 0 bases, with 13 bases remaining between them. There are 14 residues in the CDR3. Germline CDR1 GTSNPN, CDR2 SVGIG (reference sequence). As DNA, the CDR3 is TGTGCCTACCAACCTGTCAGCTCCTACAATGAGCAGTTCTTC. Residues: CAYQPVSSYNEQFF.

This clonotype showed up many times. The V gene is TRBV11-2, the J gene TRBJ2-4; D unclear. Trimming took off 5 bases at V and 0 bases at J, with 11 bases between the two ends. This CDR3 has 15 residues. Germline CDR1 SGHAT, CDR2 FQNNGV. In DNA, the CDR3 is TGTGCCAGCAGCCTACGGACGTTAGCCAAAAACATTCAGTACTTC. Protein sequence: CASSLRTLAKNIQYF. Full variable domain (rest looked up from reference TRBV11-2 and TRBJ2-4): EAGVAQSPRYKIIEKRQSVAFWCNPISGHATLYWYQQILGQGPKLLIQFQNNGVVDDSQLPKDRFSAERLKGVDSTLKIQPAKLEDSAVYLCASSLRTLAKNIQYFGAGTRLSVL.

This clonotype was observed a handful of times. CDR3 in amino acids: CSVEPGQGNEQYF. CDR3 sequence (DNA): TGCAGCGTTGAGCCGGGACAGGGGAACGAGCAGTACTTC. The V and J genes are TRBV29-1 and TRBJ2-7, with 10 nucleotides matching TRBD1. Germline CDR1 SQVTM, CDR2 ANQGSEA. V shed 3 bases, J shed 5 bases, and the junction held 4 bases outside the gene matches. This CDR3 region has 13 residues.

This clonotype was detected many times. The V and J genes are TRBV13 and TRBJ2-1; maybe TRBD2 (5 bases). The CDR3 is 13 residues long. Between the trimmed V and J ends, which lost 5 bases and 5 bases, there was a span of 10 bases. Germline V gene lookup returns CDR1 PRHDT and CDR2 FYEKMQ (reference sequence). The CDR3, as DNA: TGTGCCAGCAGCCCGGACGGGAACAATGAGCAGTTCTTC. Translated: CASSPDGNNEQFF.

This clonotype was recorded many times. This chain uses TRBV25-1 with TRBJ2-7, with a weak D call TRBD2 (6 bases). CDR3 length: 14 residues. The germline V gene encodes CDR1 MGHDK and CDR2 SYGVNS. V was clipped by 2 bases and J by 3 bases, with 11 bases between them. In nucleotides, the CDR3 is TGTGCCAGCAGTGAAGGGACTGGCTTCTACGAGCAGTACTTC. It is translated as CASSEGTGFYEQYF.

At least ten counts were recorded for this clonotype. The chain links TRBV30 to TRBJ2-3; possibly TRBD2 for D (5 bases). This CDR3 spans 13 amino acids. Germline lookup yields CDR1 GTSNPN and CDR2 SVGIG (reference sequence). Trimming removed 7 bases from V and 4 bases from J, with 15 bases in between. This chain's CDR3 is CASSFTGSDTQYF. Here the CDR3 DNA reads TGTGCCTCCTCCTTCACGGGATCAGATACGCAGTATTTT. Full variable domain (rest looked up from reference TRBV30 and TRBJ2-3): SQTIHQWPATLVQPVGSPLSLECTVEGTSNPNLYWYRQAAGRGLQLLFYSVGIGQISSEVPQNLSASRPQDRQFILSSKKLLLSDSGFYLCASSFTGSDTQYFGPGTRLTVL.

This clonotype was detected ten times or more. The chain recombines TRBV12-3 or TRBV12-4 with TRBJ2-7; weak D call: TRBD1 (5 bases). V was shortened by 7 bases and J by 4 bases, with 11 bases between the two germline ends. The CDR3 length is 12 residues. CDR3 region: CASKGDSYEQYF. The CDR3 DNA is TGTGCCAGCAAAGGGGATAGTTACGAGCAGTACTTC.

Concerning this clonotype itself: With a much larger clone just one base away, this may be a read error. Because it lacks the conserved phenylalanine or tryptophan at the end, this CDR3 is likely a read error. The J gene is TRBJ2-7, the V gene TRBV20-1; 7 bases fit TRBD2. Germline loops: CDR1 DFQATT, CDR2 SNEGSKA (reference sequence). The CDR3 sequence is 13 residues long. The junction had 7 bases not matched to a gene; V was cut back by 6 bases and J by 2 bases. The CDR3 region has the DNA TGCAGTGCCCACGCCGGGACTACCTACGAGCAGTACTTG. Amino acid sequence: CSAHAGTTYEQYL.

There are many counts of this clonotype. The V and J genes are TRBV7-9 and TRBJ1-5, with D unresolved. The CDR3 has 13 amino acids. Germline V CDR1 and CDR2: SEHNR, FQNEAQ (reference sequence). Trimming stripped 6 bases from V and 0 bases from J, with 6 bases between. In DNA, the CDR3 is TGTGCCAGCAGTTTGGATAGCAATCAGCCCCAGCATTTT. Translating it yields CASSLDSNQPQHF. Full variable domain (remainder filled in from reference TRBV7-9 and TRBJ1-5): DTGVSQNPRHKITKRGQNVTFRCDPISEHNRLYWYRQTLGQGPEFLTYFQNEAQLEKSRLLSDRFSAERPKGSFSTLEIQRTEQGDSAMYLCASSLDSNQPQHFGDGTRLSIL.

This clonotype has ten or more counts. This chain's CDR3 is CASSLGTAYEQYF. Here the CDR3 DNA reads TGTGCCAGCAGCTTAGGGACAGCCTACGAGCAGTACTTC. This sequence joins TRBV27 and TRBJ2-7; TRBD1 aligns across 7 bases. The ends lost 6 bases at V and 2 bases at J; junction bases unmatched: 4. Germline assignment: CDR1 MNHEY and CDR2 SMNVEV (reference sequence). The CDR3 is 13 amino acids.

The sample holds many counts of this clonotype. The CDR3 nucleotides read TGTGCCTGGCAGCGGGACAGTTACGAAAAACTGTTTTTT. Amino acid sequence: CAWQRDSYEKLFF. The V gene is TRBV30, the J gene TRBJ1-4; 7 positions agree with TRBD1. The V gene end was trimmed by 5 bases and the J gene end by 8 bases; junction bases not matched to a gene: 8. The CDR3 length is 13 residues. Per germline, CDR1 GTSNPN and CDR2 SVGIG (reference sequence).

This clonotype was seen more than once but under ten times. The rearrangement joins TRBV19 to TRBJ1-1, with TRBD1 as a possible D gene (5 bases). Germline lookup yields CDR1 LNHDA and CDR2 SQIVND (reference sequence). V was clipped by 4 bases and J by 1 base, with 19 bases between them. The CDR3 has 17 residues. CDR3 sequence: CASSNFRASRANTEAFF. The CDR3 DNA sequence: TGTGCCAGTAGTAACTTCAGGGCGTCGAGAGCGAACACTGAAGCTTTCTTT.

A note on this clonotype: A much larger clonotype is one base distant, so this may be a read error. J is TRBJ2-4 and V is TRBV28; 10 bases match TRBD2. V shed 10 bases and J 2 bases; nucleotides not matched to a gene: 11. CDR1 and CDR2 (germline): MDHEN, SYDVKM. The CDR3 runs to 16 residues. The DNA for the CDR3 is TGTGCCAACAGCGGGGGGGGAGTGGTTTCCAAAAACATTCAGTACTTC. Translated: CANSGGGVVSKNIQYF.

The chain joins TRBV15 to TRBJ2-7, with 7 positions matching TRBD2. The junction had 8 bases not matched to a gene; V was cut back by 3 bases and J by 0 bases. CDR3 size: 16 residues. Looked up from germline, CDR1 is LNHNV and CDR2 is YYDKDF (reference sequence). The CDR3 is CATSSSSGLSSYEQYF. CDR3 nucleotide sequence: TGTGCCACCAGCAGTTCTAGCGGTCTTAGCTCCTACGAGCAGTACTTC.

This clonotype was recorded at least ten times. This sequence joins TRBV10-3 and TRBJ2-7, with D possibly TRBD2 on 6 matching bases. The CDR3 spans 14 residues. Trimming cost V 1 base and J 2 bases, with 9 bases left between them. CDR1 is ENHRY, CDR2 SYGVKD, per germline. CDR3 sequence (DNA): TGTGCCATCAGTGAGTTGGAGGGAGCCTACGAGCAGTACTTC. Translating it yields CAISELEGAYEQYF.

The V call is TRBV24-1, the J call TRBJ2-3; maybe TRBD1 (6 bases). Trimming removed 3 bases at V and 1 base at J, with 13 bases between. CDR1 KGHDR and CDR2 SFDVKD come from the germline V gene. The CDR3 has 16 amino acids. CDR3 residues: CATSDPTGSGTDTQYF. The CDR3, as DNA: TGTGCCACCAGTGATCCCACAGGGTCGGGCACAGATACGCAGTATTTT.

This clonotype has at least ten counts. The chain employs TRBV30 and TRBJ2-7, with TRBD1 matching over 7 bases. The CDR3 extends over 16 amino acids. Germline CDR1 is GTSNPN and CDR2 is SVGIG (reference sequence). V gave up 5 bases and J gave up 3 bases; unmatched junction bases: 16. The CDR3 sequence is CAWSRWETGFGYEQYF. CDR3 DNA sequence: TGTGCCTGGTCCCGTTGGGAGACAGGGTTTGGCTACGAGCAGTACTTC. Together with reference TRBV30 and TRBJ2-7, the CDR3 gives the full variable domain: SQTIHQWPATLVQPVGSPLSLECTVEGTSNPNLYWYRQAAGRGLQLLFYSVGIGQISSEVPQNLSASRPQDRQFILSSKKLLLSDSGFYLCAWSRWETGFGYEQYFGPGTRLTVT.

The V and J genes are TRBV6-1 and TRBJ1-2; 8 bases fit TRBD1. This CDR3 contains 15 residues. The germline CDR1 and CDR2 sequences are MNHNS and SASEGT. V dropped 4 bases and J dropped 2; count of bases not matched to a gene: 6. For the CDR3, the DNA is TGTGCCAGCAGTGGTAGTAGGACAGGGAACTATGGCTACACCTTC. As protein: CASSGSRTGNYGYTF.